Reported below is one T cell receptor beta chain. Only a few counts were recorded for this clonotype. Its specific antigen is unknown. No much larger clone is present one base from it, and per-base qualities are unavailable. The source of the sample is a study of response to subunit inactivated influenza vaccine (dated by TCRdb to the late 2010s). Study-wide context: The study used deep quantitative T cell receptor repertoire profiling to track responses to a trivalent subunit inactivated influenza vaccine. Findings and caveats that apply to the study as a whole: The authors suggested that each seasonal influenza vaccination may recruit only a limited number of new T cells.

Library preparation was by RT-PCR. Sequencing was performed on an Illumina HiSeq 2500. The public reads were run again by TCRdb, first through fastp at Q25 and then through MiXCR, and only productive beta chains were kept. CDR3 protein sequences are deduplicated, and each keeps its most common genes and DNA. This sample has approximately 160,000 distinct CDR3 sequences in its table, and roughly 10% of those were observed once. The ten largest clones take up about a third of the sample. CDR1 is given as SGHNT and CDR2 as YYREEE, both from the germline V gene (reference sequence). Spanning cysteine to phenylalanine, the CDR3 consists of 17 amino acids. Left in the record is the CDR3 DNA by itself, 51 bases read in frame from the first base. Between the V and J ends, shortened by 2 bases and 0 bases respectively, the junction contains 15 bases.

The rearranged chain carries TRBV5-4 and TRBJ2-1, with TRBD1 perhaps the D gene, on 5 matching bases. This TCR derives from a man in his fifties or sixties who received an inactivated influenza vaccine. Donor details come from another sample of the same person, matched by shared clones. The sequences come from CD8+ T cells sorted from PBMCs, collected about 24 months after vaccination. The DNA sequence is given as TGTGCCAGCAGCTTCTTCCCAGGGCTCGACTCCTACAATGAGCAGTTCTTC. The translation is CASSFFPGLDSYNEQFF.